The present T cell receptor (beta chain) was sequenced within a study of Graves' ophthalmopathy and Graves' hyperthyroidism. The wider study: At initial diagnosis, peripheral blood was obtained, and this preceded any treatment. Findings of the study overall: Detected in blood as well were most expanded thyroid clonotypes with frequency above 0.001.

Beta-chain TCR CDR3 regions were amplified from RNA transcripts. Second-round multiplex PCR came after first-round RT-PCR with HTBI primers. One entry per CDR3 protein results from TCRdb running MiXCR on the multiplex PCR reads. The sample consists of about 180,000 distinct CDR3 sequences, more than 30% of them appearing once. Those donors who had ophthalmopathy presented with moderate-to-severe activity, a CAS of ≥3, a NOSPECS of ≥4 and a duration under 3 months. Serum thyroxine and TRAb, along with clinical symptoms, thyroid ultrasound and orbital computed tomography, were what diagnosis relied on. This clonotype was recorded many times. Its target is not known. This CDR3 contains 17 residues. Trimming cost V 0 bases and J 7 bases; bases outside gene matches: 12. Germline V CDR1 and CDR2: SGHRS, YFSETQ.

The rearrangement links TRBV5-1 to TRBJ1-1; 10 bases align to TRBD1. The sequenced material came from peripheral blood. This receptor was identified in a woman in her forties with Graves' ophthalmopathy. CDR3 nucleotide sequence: TGCGCCAGCAGCTTGGAGCCCCGGGACAGGGGAACTCTTGAAGCTTTCTTT. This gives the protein CASSLEPRDRGTLEAFF.